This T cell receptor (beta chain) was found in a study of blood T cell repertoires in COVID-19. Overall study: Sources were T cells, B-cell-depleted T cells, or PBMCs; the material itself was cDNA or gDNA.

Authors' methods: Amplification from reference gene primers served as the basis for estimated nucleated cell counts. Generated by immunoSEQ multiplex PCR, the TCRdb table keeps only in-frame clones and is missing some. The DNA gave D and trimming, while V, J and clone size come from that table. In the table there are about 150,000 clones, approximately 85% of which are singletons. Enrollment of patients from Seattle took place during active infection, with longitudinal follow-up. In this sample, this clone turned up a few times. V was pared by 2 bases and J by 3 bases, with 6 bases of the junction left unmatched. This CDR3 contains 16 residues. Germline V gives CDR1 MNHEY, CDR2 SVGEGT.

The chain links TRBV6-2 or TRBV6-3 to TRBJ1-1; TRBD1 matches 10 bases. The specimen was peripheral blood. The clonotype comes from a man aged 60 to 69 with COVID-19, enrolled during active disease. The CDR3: CASSYPTGGRDTEAFF. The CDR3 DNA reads TGTGCCAGCAGTTACCCGACAGGGGGCCGGGACACTGAAGCTTTCTTT.